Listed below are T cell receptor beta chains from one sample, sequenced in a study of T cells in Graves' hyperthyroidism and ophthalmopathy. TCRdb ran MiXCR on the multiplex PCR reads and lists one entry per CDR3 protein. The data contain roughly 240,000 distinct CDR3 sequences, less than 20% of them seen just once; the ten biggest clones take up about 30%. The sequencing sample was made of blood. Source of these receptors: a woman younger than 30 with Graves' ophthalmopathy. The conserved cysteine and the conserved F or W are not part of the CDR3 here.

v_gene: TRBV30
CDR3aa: ASAGGSYEQY

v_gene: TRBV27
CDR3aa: ASKISGRGAGELF

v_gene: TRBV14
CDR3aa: ASSHHGERGRTGSYNEQF

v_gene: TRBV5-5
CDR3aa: ASSTSGTGGAYYGYT

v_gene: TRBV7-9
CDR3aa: ASSALGLAGPGETQY

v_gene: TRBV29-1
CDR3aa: SVATGTYMNTEAF

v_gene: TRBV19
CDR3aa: ASSRGAAYNEQF

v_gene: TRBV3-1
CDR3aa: ASSQDRGRGYGYT

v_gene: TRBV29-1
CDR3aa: SVEHSGAGDTQY

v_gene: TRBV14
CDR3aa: ASRGHSRNEQF

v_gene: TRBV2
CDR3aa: ASSPSSPSNTGELF

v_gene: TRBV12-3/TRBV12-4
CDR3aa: ASRIAGTSGYT

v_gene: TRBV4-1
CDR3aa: ASSHPGGREKTTQY

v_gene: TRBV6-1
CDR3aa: ASSGGTGGRSTEAF

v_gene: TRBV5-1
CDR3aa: ASSFRRAAGRGEF

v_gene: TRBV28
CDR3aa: ASSLLDRNTEAF

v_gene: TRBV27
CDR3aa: ASSPGPRPSNTEAF

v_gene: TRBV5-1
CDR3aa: ASNLQGGIDTQY

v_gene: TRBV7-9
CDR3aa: ASSAMFYEQY

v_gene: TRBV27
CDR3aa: ASSSLRSRTEAF

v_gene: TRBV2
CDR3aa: ASSVLAGGTGELF

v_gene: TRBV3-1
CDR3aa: ASSSGMGLACCSYNEQF

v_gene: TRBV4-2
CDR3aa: ASSQDLEQLPYT

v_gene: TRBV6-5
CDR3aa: ASSYSGASEKLF

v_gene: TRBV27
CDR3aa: ASSLGQGYQPQH

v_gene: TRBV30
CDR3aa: AWGGQGGIQY

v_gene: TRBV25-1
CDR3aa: ASSARDSSYEQY

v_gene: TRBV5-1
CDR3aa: ASSSGLYTGELF

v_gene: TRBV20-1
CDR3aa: SGLSGSNEQF

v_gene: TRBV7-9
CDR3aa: ASSPGQGAGELF

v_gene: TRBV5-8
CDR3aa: ASSWGQGGSGNTIY

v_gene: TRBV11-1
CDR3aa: ASSLFSLGTEAF

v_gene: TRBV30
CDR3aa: AWTMTPSSYNEQF

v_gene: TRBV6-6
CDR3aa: ASSYLKKAF

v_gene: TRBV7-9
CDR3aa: ASSLGTQGWNTEAF

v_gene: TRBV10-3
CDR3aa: AISEEPINTEAF

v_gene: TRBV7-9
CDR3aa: ASSLDPGVSVEQF

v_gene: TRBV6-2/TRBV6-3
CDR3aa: ASRGGAYEQH

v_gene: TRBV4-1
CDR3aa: ASSHGRFGNTEAF

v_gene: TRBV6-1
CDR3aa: ASSEAHTDTQY

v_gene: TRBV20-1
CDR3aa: SARDTKNTEAF

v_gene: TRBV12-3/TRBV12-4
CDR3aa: ASSYLTGGGEKLF

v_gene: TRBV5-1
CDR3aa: ASSSQTGEGPGETQY

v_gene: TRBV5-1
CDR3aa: ASSSTRGNTEAF

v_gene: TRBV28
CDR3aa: ASSFPGSQGNQPQH

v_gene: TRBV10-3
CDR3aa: AISNAGTGSSYEQY

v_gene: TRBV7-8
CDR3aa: ASSRATGPLYEQY

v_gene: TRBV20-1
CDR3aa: SAWTSGRGIKETQY

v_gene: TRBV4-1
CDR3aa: ASSQVGLQYEQY

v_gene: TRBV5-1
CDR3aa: ASSLPGQGAFSYEQY